Following are 5 T cell receptor beta chains from one sample sequenced in a study of T-cell memory formation after mild COVID-19. Via MiXCR, TCRdb re-called the 5' RACE reads, giving one row per CDR3 protein. The data show 350,000 to 500,000 distinct CDR3 sequences, with roughly 20% seen just once and around 8% held by the top ten. Sequenced input: PBMCs or a T cell subset sorted from them (not recorded which). The receptors come from an adult woman who had mild COVID-19 (a few samples of this study predate the infection). Cell type and time point are not known.

This chain joins TRBV20-1 and TRBJ2-1, with 13 bases that match TRBD2. After removal of 5 bases from V and 4 bases from J, the junction contained 5 bases not matched to a gene. The CDR3 is 15 residues long. Germline-derived CDR1 and CDR2 are DFQATT and SNEGSKA (reference sequence). The CDR3 DNA reads TGCAGTGCTGAGGGACTAGCGGGACTTTACAATGAGCAGTTCTTC. Protein product: CSAEGLAGLYNEQFF.

The V gene is TRBV7-9, the J gene TRBJ1-4; 9 bases match TRBD1. This CDR3 is built from 18 residues. The V and J ends lost 4 bases and 7 bases, in that order; junction bases with no gene match: 16. Germline V gene data show CDR1 as SEHNR and CDR2 as FQNEAQ (reference sequence). This chain's CDR3 is CASSSGTGRLGVREKLFF. CDR3 DNA sequence: TGTGCCAGCAGCTCGGGGACAGGGAGGCTTGGAGTGCGTGAAAAACTGTTTTTT.

This clonotype has just a few counts. The chain recombines TRBV5-4 with TRBJ2-1; D is possibly TRBD2 (6 bases). Germline V gene data show CDR1 as SGHNT and CDR2 as YYREEE (reference sequence). The V gene lost 3 bases and the J gene lost 0 bases, with 10 bases spanning the gap. The CDR3 runs to 15 residues. CDR3 sequence (DNA): TGTGCCAGCAGCTCGGTGGGGGGCTCCTACAATGAGCAGTTCTTC. Translated: CASSSVGGSYNEQFF.

The chain links TRBV2 to TRBJ1-1, with D unresolved. CDR1 is SNHLY, CDR2 FYNNEI, per germline. This CDR3 has 14 residues. V lost 7 bases and J 1 base, leaving 13 bases between the germline ends. The CDR3 reads CASMILLGNTEAFF. The CDR3 DNA sequence: TGTGCCAGCATGATCCTTTTAGGGAACACTGAAGCTTTCTTT.

J is TRBJ1-4 and V is TRBV12-3 or TRBV12-4; 9 bases match TRBD1. The CDR3 covers 12 residues. J gave up 12 bases and V 8 bases, and 7 bases lay outside the gene matches. In nucleotides, the CDR3 is TGTGCCAGCCAGGGGACAGGGACTGAACTGTTTTTT. Translating it yields CASQGTGTELFF.